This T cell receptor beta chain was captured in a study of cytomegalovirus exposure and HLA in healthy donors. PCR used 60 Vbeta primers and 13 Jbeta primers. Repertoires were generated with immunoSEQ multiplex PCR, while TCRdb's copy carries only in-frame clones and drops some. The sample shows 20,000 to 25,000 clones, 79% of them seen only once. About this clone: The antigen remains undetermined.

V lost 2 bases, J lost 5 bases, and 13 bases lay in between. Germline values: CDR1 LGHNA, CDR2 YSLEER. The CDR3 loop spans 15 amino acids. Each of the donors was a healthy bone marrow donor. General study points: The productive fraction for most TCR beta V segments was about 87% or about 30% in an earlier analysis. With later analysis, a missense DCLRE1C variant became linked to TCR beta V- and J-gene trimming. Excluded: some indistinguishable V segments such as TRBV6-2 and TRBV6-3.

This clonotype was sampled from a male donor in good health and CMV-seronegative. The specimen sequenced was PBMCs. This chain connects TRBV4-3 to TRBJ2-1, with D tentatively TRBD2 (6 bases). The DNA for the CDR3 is TGCGCCAGCAGCCAAACGGGACTCGATAACAATGAGCAGTTCTTC. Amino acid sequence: CASSQTGLDNNEQFF.